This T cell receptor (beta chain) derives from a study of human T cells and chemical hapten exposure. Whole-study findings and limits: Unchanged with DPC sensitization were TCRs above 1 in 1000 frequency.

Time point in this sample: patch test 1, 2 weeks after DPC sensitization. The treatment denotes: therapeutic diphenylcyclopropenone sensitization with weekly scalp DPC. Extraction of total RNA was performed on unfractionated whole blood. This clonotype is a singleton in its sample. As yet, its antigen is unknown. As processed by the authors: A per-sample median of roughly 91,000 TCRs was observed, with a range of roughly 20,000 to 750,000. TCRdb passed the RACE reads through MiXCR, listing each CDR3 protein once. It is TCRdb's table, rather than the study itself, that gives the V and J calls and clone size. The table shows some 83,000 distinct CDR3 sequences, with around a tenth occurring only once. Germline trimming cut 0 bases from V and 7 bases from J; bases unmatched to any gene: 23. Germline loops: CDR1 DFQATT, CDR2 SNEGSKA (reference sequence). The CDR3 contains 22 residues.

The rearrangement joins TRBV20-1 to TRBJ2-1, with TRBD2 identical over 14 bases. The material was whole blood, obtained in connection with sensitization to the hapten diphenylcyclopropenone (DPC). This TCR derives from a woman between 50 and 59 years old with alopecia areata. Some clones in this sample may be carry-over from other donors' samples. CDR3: CSARDKLLYGARTSGRRNEQFF. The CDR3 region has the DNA TGCAGTGCTAGAGATAAGTTGCTCTATGGGGCCCGGACTAGCGGGAGGCGGAATGAGCAGTTCTTC.